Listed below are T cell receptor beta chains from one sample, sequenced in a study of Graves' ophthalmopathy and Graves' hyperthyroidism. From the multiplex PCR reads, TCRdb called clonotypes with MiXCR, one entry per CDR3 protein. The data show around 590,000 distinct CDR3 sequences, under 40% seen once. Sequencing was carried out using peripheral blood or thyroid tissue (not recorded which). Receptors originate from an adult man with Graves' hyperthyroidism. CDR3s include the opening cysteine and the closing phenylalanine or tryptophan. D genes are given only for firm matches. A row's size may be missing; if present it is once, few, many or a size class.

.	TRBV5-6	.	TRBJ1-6	CASSLRGRTNSPLHF	TGTGCCAGCAGCCTCAGGGGTAGGACAAATTCACCCCTCCACTTT
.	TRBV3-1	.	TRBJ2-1	CASSQDIRGEQFF	TGTGCCAGCAGCCAAGATATCAGGGGTGAGCAGTTCTTC
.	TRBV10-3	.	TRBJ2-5	CAIKGLLAPETQYF	TGTGCCATCAAGGGACTCCTAGCTCCCGAGACCCAGTACTTC
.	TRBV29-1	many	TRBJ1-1	CSVVYVGPNTEAFF	TGCAGCGTTGTTTATGTGGGACCGAACACTGAAGCTTTCTTT
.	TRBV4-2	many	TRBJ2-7	CASSAPSYEQYF	TGTGCCAGCAGCGCCCCCTCCTACGAGCAGTACTTC
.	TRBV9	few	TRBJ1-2	CASSQEPKRDYGYTF	TGTGCCAGCAGCCAAGAACCGAAGAGAGACTATGGCTACACCTTC
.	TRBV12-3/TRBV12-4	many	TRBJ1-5	CASSYGGINQPQHF	TGTGCCAGCAGTTACGGGGGAATCAATCAGCCCCAGCATTTT
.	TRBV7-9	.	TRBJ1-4	CASTPGEKLFF	TGTGCCAGCACGCCGGGGGAAAAACTGTTTTTT
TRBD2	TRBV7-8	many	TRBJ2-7	CASSPGGRVEQYF	TGTGCCAGCAGCCCTGGGGGGAGGGTCGAGCAGTACTTC
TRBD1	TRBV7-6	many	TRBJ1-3	CASSLTGEGNTIYF	TGTGCCAGCAGCCTGACAGGGGAAGGAAACACCATATATTTT
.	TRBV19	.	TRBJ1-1	CASSIQGTEAFF	TGTGCCAGTAGTATTCAGGGTACTGAAGCTTTCTTT
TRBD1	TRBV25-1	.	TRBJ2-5	CASSIRTGGYQETQYF	TGTGCCAGCAGCATACGGACAGGGGGCTATCAAGAGACCCAGTACTTC
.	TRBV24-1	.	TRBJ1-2	CATSEQPGPRDGYTF	TGTGCCACCAGCGAGCAACCCGGGCCTCGTGATGGCTACACCTTC